This TCR beta chain is drawn from a study of CD8 T cells in Susac syndrome. Reverse transcription used about 0.45 to 1 ug RNA and random hexamers. TCRdb used MiXCR to reprocess the immunoSEQ multiplex PCR reads, holding one entry per CDR3 protein. The sample comprises about 200,000 distinct CDR3 sequences, about 95% of which are singletons, and around 0.08% rests with the top ten. The CDR3 has 14 residues. The ends were cut back, 6 bases at V and 5 bases at J, with 16 bases in the middle. The germline gives CDR1 MNHEY, CDR2 SVGAGI. This clonotype was counted a single time. This receptor was identified in a human donor with multiple sclerosis. The source material was CD4+ T cells from PBMCs. V usage is TRBV6-5 and J usage is TRBJ2-5; D is ambiguous. In DNA, the CDR3 is TGTGCCAGCAGGGGCGGTTCTCGGACGGAGACCCAGTACTTC. Protein product: CASRGGSRTETQYF.